This T cell receptor beta chain emerged from a study of a mutant IDH1 vaccine in newly diagnosed glioma. About the study: Patients in the study were vaccinated eight times, receiving shots in weeks 1, 3, 5, 7, 11, 15, 19 and 23. Investigators started vaccination 4-6 weeks after radiotherapy alone, or with temozolomide cycles. General study points: Top peripheral T cell clonotype shifts appeared unrelated to pseudoprogression. Vaccination induced immune responses in about 93% of patients.

Time point defined: week 11, during vaccination. Doses consisted of 300 ug of mutant IDH1 20-mer peptide each, paired with topical imiquimod. For this clone: Its antigen is not identified.

The germline V gene encodes CDR1 MGHDK and CDR2 SYGVNS. V was clipped by 4 bases and J by 3 bases; unmatched bases: 11. The CDR3 spans 17 residues. TCRdb's copy holds only in-frame clones and misses some; the assay was immunoSEQ multiplex PCR. This sample yields more than 20,000 clones, of which roughly 78% are seen a single time; around 7.5% belongs to the top ten. This rearrangement joins TRBV25-1 to TRBJ2-1; 8 bases match TRBD2. The receptor was derived from a man aged 35-49 years with glioma. Sequences were derived from PBMCs, sampled from a glioma patient whose treatment included an IDH1 peptide vaccine. DNA of the CDR3: TGTGCCAGCAGTGTGGCGGCTAGCGGGCGGGTCTACAATGAGCAGTTCTTC. Translating gives CASSVAASGRVYNEQFF.